The sequence of this T cell receptor beta chain was determined in a study of blood T cell repertoires in COVID-19. Sequenced by immunoSEQ multiplex PCR; TCRdb stores in-frame clones only, minus some. Of fewer than 150,000 clones listed, 85% are singletons. Germline lookup yields CDR1 ENHRY and CDR2 SYGVKD. This CDR3 has 13 amino acids. V was trimmed by 9 bases and J by 7 bases, leaving 16 bases between them. The source material was peripheral blood. The TCR sequence derives from a man between 45 and 60 years old with acute or convalescent COVID-19. The V call is TRBV10-3, the J call TRBJ2-1; TRBD1 might be the D (7 bases). The CDR3, as DNA: TGTGCCATAGGCAGGGGGGAATCAAATGAGCAGTTCTTC. It yields the protein CAIGRGESNEQFF.